This T cell receptor beta chain was found in a study of T cell responses to AZD1222 COVID-19 vaccine. Study-level results: Close to half of all spike-specific TCRs reportedly target regions of the variants that are unmutated. The sample set comprised mostly white British donors with more females, and clonal diversity was possibly underestimated.

The length of the CDR3 is 15 residues. CDR1 and CDR2 from the germline V gene are MGHRA and YSYEKL. The V and J ends lost 5 bases and 2 bases respectively, with 12 bases between them. Points on this clone: The antigen remains unidentified.

The table came from immunoSEQ multiplex PCR; TCRdb's copy has only in-frame clones and leaves some out. The sample holds fewer than 200,000 clones; around 89% are singletons and the top ten take 3.5% to 5.5%. The specimen comprised peripheral blood, sampled 28 days after the second dose of the MenACWY control vaccine. The rearrangement links TRBV4-1 to TRBJ1-4; the D is unclear. This sequence originates from an adult who received the MenACWY meningococcal vaccine as a control. The CDR3 DNA sequence: TGCGCCAGCAGCAGATTGACGGACACTAATGAAAAACTGTTTTTT. The encoded protein is CASSRLTDTNEKLFF.